One sample yielded the 10 T cell receptor beta chains listed below, sequenced in a study of blood T cell repertoires in COVID-19. Assay: immunoSEQ multiplex PCR; the TCRdb copy retains only in-frame clones and omits some. Counted here are 180,000 or so clones, over 80% occurring once; the ten biggest clones make up around 4.3%. The sample taken for sequencing was PBMCs or T cells enriched from blood (not recorded which). These receptors all stem from a woman aged 45-65 years who had recovered from COVID-19.

In the case of this clone: Other DNA sequences in this sample translate to the same CDR3. The chain employs TRBV3-1 (or the pseudogene TRBV3-2) and TRBJ1-5; D remains ambiguous. The CDR3 covers 14 residues. Between the trimmed V and J ends, which lost 1 base and 2 bases, there was a span of 6 bases. Germline CDR1 reads LGHDT; CDR2 reads YNNKEL (reference sequence). The CDR3 region has the DNA TGTGCCAGCAGCCAAGCGGGTGGCAATCAGCCCCAGCATTTT. This sequence encodes CASSQAGGNQPQHF.

V and J are TRBV2 and TRBJ1-2, with D unresolved. This CDR3 has 13 residues. Trimming took 6 bases from V and 6 from J, leaving 14 bases between them. Germline V gives CDR1 SNHLY, CDR2 FYNNEI. The CDR3 region is CASRDWTGNGYTF. The CDR3 region has the DNA TGTGCCAGCAGGGATTGGACTGGAAATGGCTACACCTTC.

The gene calls are TRBV4-3 and TRBJ1-2; TRBD1 matches 9 bases. The CDR3 loop spans 16 amino acids. Losses at the gene ends were 1 base for V and 7 bases for J; bases not matched to a gene: 10. Germline CDR1 is LGHNA and CDR2 is YSLEER. The CDR3 is CASSQVMWQTGGGYTF. In DNA, the CDR3 is TGCGCCAGCAGCCAAGTCATGTGGCAGACAGGGGGTGGCTACACCTTC.

In this sample, this clone turned up once. This chain links TRBV7-2 with TRBJ2-3; possibly TRBD1 for D (5 bases). CDR1 and CDR2 from the germline V gene are SGHTA and FQGNSA. Between the trimmed V and J ends, which lost 1 base and 4 bases, there was a span of 12 bases. The CDR3 runs to 15 residues. CDR3 sequence (DNA): TGTGCCAGCAGCTTAGTTAGGGGCGCCCCAGATACGCAGTATTTT. Translation gives CASSLVRGAPDTQYF.

The chain links TRBV29-1 to TRBJ2-2, with D possibly matching TRBD2 (6 bases). V was shortened by 4 bases and J by 5 bases, with 17 bases between the two germline ends. Germline V gene data show CDR1 as SQVTM and CDR2 as ANQGSEA. The CDR3 spans 15 residues. The CDR3 reads CSVGALGGGTGELFF. The CDR3 nucleotides are TGCAGCGTTGGGGCGCTGGGGGGAGGAACCGGGGAGCTGTTTTTT.

The chain is built from TRBV3-1 (or the pseudogene TRBV3-2) and TRBJ1-2; TRBD1 agrees at 8 bases. V was clipped by 4 bases and J by 8 bases; unmatched bases: 3. Germline CDR1 reads LGHDT; CDR2 reads YNNKEL (reference sequence). The CDR3 spans 12 residues. The CDR3 coding sequence is TGTGCCAGCAGCCTCGGACAGGGCGGCTACACCTTC. It translates to CASSLGQGGYTF.

V is TRBV18 and J is TRBJ2-1; 9 bases map to TRBD1. The germline CDR1 and CDR2 sequences are KGHSH and LQKENI. Germline trimming cut 7 bases from V and 8 bases from J; bases unmatched to any gene: 9. This CDR3 has 14 amino acids. The CDR3 protein is CASFRGQGLDEQFF. CDR3 DNA sequence: TGTGCCAGCTTCCGGGGACAGGGCTTGGATGAGCAGTTCTTC.

CDR3: CASSFGTHSNQPQHF. DNA of the CDR3: TGTGCCAGCAGTTTCGGGACACATAGCAATCAGCCCCAGCATTTT. This rearrangement joins TRBV27 to TRBJ1-5; TRBD1 is a possible D gene (6 bases). Germline V lookup: CDR1 MNHEY, CDR2 SMNVEV (reference sequence). This CDR3 spans 15 amino acids. Trimming took off 3 bases at V and 0 bases at J, with 9 bases between the two ends.

The rearrangement links TRBV11-2 to TRBJ1-4; possibly TRBD1 for D (6 bases). Germline V gene data show CDR1 as SGHAT and CDR2 as FQNNGV. Trimming shortened V by 6 bases and J by 0 bases, and 14 bases separated the two germline ends. The CDR3 runs to 16 residues. CDR3: CASSSQGITTNEKLFF. As DNA, the CDR3 is TGTGCCAGCAGTTCTCAGGGGATCACAACTAATGAAAAACTGTTTTTT.

This chain uses TRBV28 with TRBJ1-2, with 7 bases lining up with TRBD1. The CDR3 length is 14 residues. Losses at the gene ends were 5 bases for V and 1 base for J; bases not matched to a gene: 4. Germline V lookup: CDR1 MDHEN, CDR2 SYDVKM. The CDR3 spells CASSQTGINYGYTF. The CDR3 DNA follows: TGTGCCAGCAGTCAGACAGGGATTAACTATGGCTACACCTTC.